The TCR beta chain described here comes from a study of blood T cell repertoires in COVID-19. Study-wide context: COVID-19 samples from acute and convalescent phases originated in the United States, Italy and Spain. PBMCs, B-cell-depleted T cells, or T cells provided the cDNA or gDNA that made up the material.

V lost 1 base to trimming and J lost 6 bases; unmatched junction nucleotides: 12. The length of the CDR3 is 17 residues. Germline CDR1 reads SEHNR; CDR2 reads FQNEAQ (reference sequence). Original data processing: From reference gene primer amplification, estimates of nucleated cell counts were derived. Clones were read by immunoSEQ multiplex PCR, and TCRdb kept only the in-frame ones, dropping some. The DNA gave D and trimming, while V, J and clone size come from that table. The data contain over 150,000 clones, about 86% of them singletons. The chain links TRBV7-9 to TRBJ2-7; 10 bases agree with TRBD1. This TCR derives from a man aged 50 to 60 with active or convalescent COVID-19. The sequenced sample was peripheral blood. CDR3 loop: CASSLGTGTGERGEQYF. Written as DNA, the CDR3 is TGTGCCAGCAGCTTAGGAACGGGGACAGGGGAAAGGGGCGAGCAGTACTTC.